These 14 T cell receptor beta chains were sequenced from one sample in a study of patients and donors after allogeneic stem cell transplantation. MiXCR, run by TCRdb on the RT-PCR reads, gives a single entry per CDR3 protein. This repertoire shows about 110,000 distinct CDR3 sequences, around 36% found once; its top ten account for roughly 30%. The sequenced sample was blood, either unsorted or a sorted T cell fraction (not recorded which). The receptors shown here come from a human donor who was either an allogeneic HSCT recipient or a stem cell or donor lymphocyte infusion donor (not recorded which). It is not recorded whose cells these are; they may come from a transplant donor.

This rearrangement joins TRBV29-1 to TRBJ2-7; 10 nucleotides agree with TRBD2. This CDR3 region has 13 residues. Germline V CDR1 and CDR2: SQVTM, ANQGSEA. V gave up 5 bases and J gave up 4 bases; unmatched junction bases: 5. CDR3 coding DNA: TGCAGCGTTAGCGGGAGGGAATCTTACGAGCAGTACTTC. Translating it yields CSVSGRESYEQYF.

This clonotype was found many times. J is TRBJ2-2 and V is TRBV12-3 or TRBV12-4, with D hard to call. Trimming removed 3 bases from V and 3 bases from J, with 5 bases in between. The CDR3 runs to 13 residues. The CDR3 region has the DNA TGTGCCAGCAGTTTTGGGGACACCGGGGAGCTGTTTTTT. It is translated as CASSFGDTGELFF.

This chain joins TRBV6-1 and TRBJ1-2; 7 bases are shared with TRBD1. Trimming removed 8 bases from V and 4 bases from J; junction bases left unmatched: 13. Germline CDR1 MNHNS, CDR2 SASEGT. CDR3 length equals 15 residues. In nucleotides, the CDR3 is TGTGCCAGCGGGGCCCCGACAGGGCAAAGCTATGGCTACACCTTC. It codes for CASGAPTGQSYGYTF.

This clonotype was picked up many times. The rearrangement links TRBV20-1 to TRBJ1-2; 7 bases fit TRBD1. Germline V lookup: CDR1 DFQATT, CDR2 SNEGSKA (reference sequence). The CDR3 is 14 amino acids. V lost 0 bases and J lost 6; bases outside the gene matches: 7. CDR3: CSARDSQGENGYTF. As DNA, the CDR3 is TGCAGTGCTAGAGATAGTCAGGGGGAGAATGGCTACACCTTC.

This chain joins TRBV3-1 and TRBJ1-6; maybe TRBD1 (6 bases). Trimming left V 4 bases short and J 9 bases short, with 16 bases between. This CDR3 contains 15 residues. From germline, CDR1 is LGHDT and CDR2 YNNKEL (reference sequence). The CDR3 sequence is CASSPRTVRGSPLHF. In nucleotides, the CDR3 is TGTGCCAGCAGCCCCCGGACAGTAAGGGGTTCACCCCTCCACTTT.

This clonotype was observed a handful of times. The V gene is TRBV18, the J gene TRBJ2-3, with TRBD2 as a possible D gene (6 bases). Trimming removed 0 bases at V and 0 bases at J, with 10 bases between. The CDR3 totals 16 residues. Per germline, CDR1 KGHSH and CDR2 LQKENI. In DNA form, the CDR3 reads TGTGCCAGCTCACCACCATCTGGGACTAGCACAGATACGCAGTATTTT. Its protein product is CASSPPSGTSTDTQYF.

By sample share, this clonotype is medium-sized. The rearrangement joins TRBV27 to TRBJ1-1; unclear D gene. The CDR3 contains 13 residues. The V gene's germline CDR1 is MNHEY and CDR2 SMNVEV (reference sequence). V shed 6 bases and J shed 1 base, with 9 bases lying between them. The CDR3 is CASRDQPNTEAFF. The CDR3 coding sequence is TGTGCCAGCAGGGACCAACCGAACACTGAAGCTTTCTTT.

The chain recombines TRBV9 with TRBJ2-5; TRBD1 aligns across 7 bases. V gave up 3 bases and J gave up 1 base; unmatched junction bases: 3. The CDR3 length is 14 residues. Per the germline V gene, CDR1 is SGDLS and CDR2 is YYNGEE. The DNA of the CDR3 is TGTGCCAGCAGCGCGGGACAGCTCCAAGAGACCCAGTACTTC. Translation gives CASSAGQLQETQYF.

In this sample, this clonotype turned up a few times. The J gene is TRBJ2-7, the V gene TRBV20-1, with a weak D call TRBD1 (6 bases). Germline-derived CDR1 and CDR2 are DFQATT and SNEGSKA (reference sequence). Trimming shortened V by 5 bases and J by 5 bases, and 10 bases separated the two germline ends. This CDR3 has 11 residues. The CDR3 reads CSAARGHEQYF. DNA of the CDR3: TGCAGTGCTGCCAGGGGTCACGAGCAGTACTTC.

This clonotype has a handful of counts. This chain uses TRBV24-1 with TRBJ1-2; the match to TRBD1 covers 7 bases. CDR1 is KGHDR and CDR2 is SFDVKD in the germline V gene. CDR3 length equals 16 residues. Trimming took 3 bases from V and 7 from J; bases not matched to a gene: 13. CDR3 nucleotides: TGTGCCACCAGTGATCATCTCCCGGGACAGAGCTTTGGCTACACCTTC. Translated: CATSDHLPGQSFGYTF.

This rearrangement joins TRBV5-1 to TRBJ2-1, with TRBD2 identical over 11 bases. V was pared by 5 bases and J by 2 bases, with 3 bases of the junction left unmatched. This CDR3 is 15 amino acids long. The V gene's germline CDR1 is SGHRS and CDR2 YFSETQ. The CDR3 reads CASSETSGTYNEQFF. CDR3 bases: TGCGCCAGCAGTGAGACTAGCGGGACCTACAATGAGCAGTTCTTC.

Worth noting for this clonotype: A much larger clone differs from this one at a single base, so this may be a read error. This rearrangement joins TRBV7-6 to TRBJ1-3; D is uncertain. The V gene's germline CDR1 is SGHVS and CDR2 FNYEAQ. V was pared by 1 base and J by 0 bases, with 4 bases between. This CDR3 is 14 amino acids long. The CDR3 DNA reads TGTGCCAGCAGCTTAGGAACCTCTGGAAACACCATATATTTT. Its translation is CASSLGTSGNTIYF.

The chain has TRBV7-2 and TRBJ2-3, with D perhaps TRBD2 (5 bases). Trimming cost V 1 base and J 1 base, with 12 bases left between them. Germline values: CDR1 SGHTA, CDR2 FQGNSA. The CDR3 covers 16 residues. The CDR3 sequence is CASSLGSGKRTDTQYF. DNA of the CDR3: TGTGCCAGCAGCTTAGGGTCGGGGAAACGCACAGATACGCAGTATTTT.

The rearrangement links TRBV7-2 to TRBJ1-1, with TRBD1 matching 8 bases. J gave up 4 bases and V 5 bases, and 6 bases lay outside the gene matches. This CDR3 region has 14 residues. In germline, CDR1 is SGHTA, CDR2 FQGNSA. CDR3 sequence: CASSLRQGRTEAFF. The CDR3 DNA reads as TGTGCCAGCAGCCTAAGACAGGGGCGCACTGAAGCTTTCTTT.